This T cell receptor (beta chain) comes out of a study of blood T cell repertoires in COVID-19. Study at large: PBMCs, B-cell-depleted T cells, or T cells were the source of the cDNA or gDNA that made up the material.

With regard to this clone: The junction differs from germline at one of its ends, possibly a read error.

Source study methods: By means of reference gene primer amplification, nucleated cell counts were estimated. The assay was immunoSEQ multiplex PCR, and TCRdb's table has in-frame clones only and misses some. Clone size and V and J calls were adopted from that table, with D and trimming inferred from the DNA. Of roughly 280,000 clones in the sample, 70% to 90% are singletons; the top ten hold less than 6%. This CDR3 region has 15 residues. The germline V gene has CDR1 MNHNS and CDR2 SASEGT. The sequencing sample was made of peripheral blood. This receptor was identified in a man in his fifties or sixties who had recovered from COVID-19. The chain is built from TRBV6-1 and TRBJ1-5, with a tentative D call TRBD1 (6 bases). CDR3 nucleotide sequence: TGTGCCAGCAGTGAAGCGGACAGCTCCAATCAGCTCCAGCATTTT. Encoded protein: CASSEADSSNQLQHF.